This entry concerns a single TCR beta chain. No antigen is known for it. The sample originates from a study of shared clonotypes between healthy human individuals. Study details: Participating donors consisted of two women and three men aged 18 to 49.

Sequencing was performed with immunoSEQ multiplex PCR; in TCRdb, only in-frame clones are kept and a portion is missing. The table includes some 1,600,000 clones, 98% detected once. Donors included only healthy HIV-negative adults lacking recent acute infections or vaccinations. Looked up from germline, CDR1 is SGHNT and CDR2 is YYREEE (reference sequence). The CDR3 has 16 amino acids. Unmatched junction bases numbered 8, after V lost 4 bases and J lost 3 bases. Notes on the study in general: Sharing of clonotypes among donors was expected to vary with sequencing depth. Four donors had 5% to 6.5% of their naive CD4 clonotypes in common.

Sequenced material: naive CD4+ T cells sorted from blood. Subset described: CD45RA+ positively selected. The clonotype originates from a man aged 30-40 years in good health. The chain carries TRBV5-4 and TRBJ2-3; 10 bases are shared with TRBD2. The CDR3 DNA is TGTGCCAGCAGCAAAACTACTAGCGGGACGACAGATACGCAGTATTTT. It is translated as CASSKTTSGTTDTQYF. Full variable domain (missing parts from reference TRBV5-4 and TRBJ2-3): ETGVTQSPTHLIKTRGQQVTLRCSSQSGHNTVSWYQQALGQGPQFIFQYYREEENGRGNFPPRFSGLQFPNYSSELNVNALELDDSALYLCASSKTTSGTTDTQYFGPGTRLTVL.